One sample yielded the 23 T cell receptor beta chains listed below, sequenced in a study of blood T cell repertoires in COVID-19. Only in-frame clones appear in the TCRdb table, and some are missing; sequencing was by immunoSEQ multiplex PCR. The sample includes 200,000 to 250,000 clones, around nine tenths seen only once; the top ten take more than 6.5%. Sequencing was done on a sample of peripheral blood. These receptors were obtained from a woman aged 70-85 years with active or convalescent COVID-19.

This chain joins TRBV11-2 and TRBJ1-2; 10 nucleotides agree with TRBD1. The CDR3 loop spans 13 amino acids. In germline, CDR1 is SGHAT, CDR2 FQNNGV. V trimming: 4 bases; J trimming: 7 bases; junction bases outside the gene matches: 3. The CDR3 loop reads CASSSRTGGGYTF. DNA for the CDR3: TGTGCCAGCAGCTCGCGGACAGGGGGTGGCTACACCTTC.

This chain joins TRBV5-8 and TRBJ1-2; 8 bases match TRBD1. V lost 2 bases and J lost 3; bases outside the gene matches: 9. The CDR3 totals 16 residues. In germline, CDR1 is SGHTS, CDR2 YDEGEE. The CDR3 nucleotides are TGTGCCAGCAGCTTTGAGACAGGGGTTGGAGACTATGGCTACACCTTC. It encodes CASSFETGVGDYGYTF.

Remarks on this clone: The same CDR3 also results from other DNA sequences found in this sample. This sequence joins TRBV7-2 and TRBJ2-1; 7 bases line up with TRBD1. Germline V CDR1 and CDR2: SGHTA, FQGNSA. V was pared by 1 base and J by 3 bases, with 3 bases of the junction left unmatched. CDR3 length equals 15 residues. CDR3 sequence reads: CASSLGTGVYNEQFF. In nucleotides, the CDR3 is TGTGCCAGCAGCTTAGGTACAGGGGTCTACAATGAGCAGTTCTTC.

The chain couples TRBV6-2 or TRBV6-3 to TRBJ2-4; TRBD1 matches 11 bases. The V gene end was trimmed by 5 bases and the J gene end by 3 bases; junction bases not matched to a gene: 3. Per germline, CDR1 MNHEY and CDR2 SVGEGT. The CDR3 spans 15 residues. CDR3 sequence (DNA): TGTGCCAGCAGTCGGGGACAGGGGGACAAAAACATTCAGTACTTC. This sequence encodes CASSRGQGDKNIQYF.

This clone was seen more than once but under ten times. This chain connects TRBV2 to TRBJ1-4; the D is unclear. The CDR3 sequence is 12 residues long. V lost 3 bases and J lost 14, with 13 bases in between. The germline V gene has CDR1 SNHLY and CDR2 FYNNEI. The CDR3 spells CASSEGLQYLFF. The DNA of the CDR3 is TGTGCCAGCAGTGAGGGCCTCCAGTACCTGTTTTTT.

The rearrangement uses TRBV6-5 and TRBJ2-5, with 11 bases fitting TRBD2. Trimming took 4 bases from V and 4 from J; bases not matched to a gene: 5. Germline V gene lookup returns CDR1 MNHEY and CDR2 SVGAGI. The CDR3 covers 15 residues. CDR3 region: CASSFSGGGGETQYF. The CDR3 region has the DNA TGTGCCAGCAGTTTTAGCGGGGGGGGCGGAGAGACCCAGTACTTC.

The rearrangement uses TRBV7-2 and TRBJ2-1; D is perhaps TRBD2 (5 bases). CDR1 is SGHTA, CDR2 FQGNSA, per germline. Trimming pared 2 bases from V and 6 bases from J, leaving 20 bases between. The CDR3 consists of 17 residues. The CDR3 region has the DNA TGTGCCAGCAGCTTAAGCGGCAGGATGGATTTTGGCAATGAGCAGTTCTTC. Encoded protein: CASSLSGRMDFGNEQFF.

V is TRBV15 and J is TRBJ2-2, with 10 bases identical to TRBD2. The V segment lost 2 bases and the J segment 4 bases; nucleotides outside the gene matches: 4. CDR1 and CDR2 from the germline V gene are LNHNV and YYDKDF (reference sequence). The CDR3 consists of 16 residues. In DNA form, the CDR3 reads TGTGCCACCAGCAGATATAGCGGGGGGCCCACCGGGGAGCTGTTTTTT. Its protein is CATSRYSGGPTGELFF.

V is TRBV7-3 and J is TRBJ2-3, with TRBD2 as a possible D gene (7 bases). V shed 2 bases and J shed 2 bases, with 14 bases lying between them. CDR3 length: 16 residues. CDR1 and CDR2 from the germline V gene are SGHTA and FQGTGA. CDR3: CASSLYGGGFTDTQYF. For the CDR3, the DNA is TGTGCCAGCAGCTTATATGGCGGGGGCTTCACAGATACGCAGTATTTT.

The chain uses TRBV5-6 and TRBJ2-3; D possibly corresponds to TRBD1 (6 bases). V was cut by 4 bases and J by 0 bases, with 9 bases left in between. The germline V gene encodes CDR1 SGHDT and CDR2 YYEEEE. This CDR3 spans 14 amino acids. CDR3 coding DNA: TGTGCCAGCAGCACAGGGTCTAGCACAGATACGCAGTATTTT. It encodes CASSTGSSTDTQYF.

This clone ranks as medium-sized (0.01 to 0.1%). This chain uses TRBV2 with TRBJ1-1, with D hard to call. The germline V gene has CDR1 SNHLY and CDR2 FYNNEI. CDR3 length: 13 amino acids. The V end was cut by 3 bases, the J end by 0 bases, with 5 bases between. The CDR3 nucleotides read TGTGCCAGCAGTGAGGCGGTGAACACTGAAGCTTTCTTT. Translating gives CASSEAVNTEAFF.

This chain uses TRBV7-2 with TRBJ2-7, with 8 positions matching TRBD1. With 1 base clipped from V and 2 bases from J, the junction kept 4 bases outside the gene matches. This CDR3 contains 15 residues. Germline V gives CDR1 SGHTA, CDR2 FQGNSA. CDR3 sequence (DNA): TGTGCCAGCAGCTTAGAGCAGGGGGCTCCCTACGAGCAGTACTTC. Its translation: CASSLEQGAPYEQYF.

The V gene is TRBV19, the J gene TRBJ1-4; D possibly corresponds to TRBD1 (6 bases). This CDR3 has 14 residues. V was shortened by 7 bases and J by 7 bases, with 16 bases between the two germline ends. Germline CDR1 reads LNHDA; CDR2 reads SQIVND (reference sequence). The CDR3 nucleotides are TGTGCCAGTACCTGGACAGCCAATGGTGAAAAACTGTTTTTT. Its translation is CASTWTANGEKLFF.

The chain couples TRBV5-4 to TRBJ2-1; 11 nucleotides agree with TRBD2. J gave up 12 bases and V 3 bases, and 11 bases lay outside the gene matches. CDR1 is SGHNT and CDR2 is YYREEE in the germline V gene (reference sequence). CDR3 length: 15 amino acids. The CDR3 is CASSSTVAGGSSQFF. In DNA, the CDR3 is TGTGCCAGCAGCTCCACCGTAGCGGGGGGGTCTTCGCAGTTCTTC. Full variable domain (rest looked up from reference TRBV5-4 and TRBJ2-1): ETGVTQSPTHLIKTRGQQVTLRCSSQSGHNTVSWYQQALGQGPQFIFQYYREEENGRGNFPPRFSGLQFPNYSSELNVNALELDDSALYLCASSSTVAGGSSQFFGPGTRLTVL.

The chain combines TRBV6-1 with TRBJ2-7; 9 bases agree with TRBD1. The trim removed 2 bases at V and 2 bases at J, leaving 10 bases unmatched. Germline assignment: CDR1 MNHNS and CDR2 SASEGT. The CDR3 consists of 17 residues. CDR3 amino acids: CASSERKWGQGAYEQYF. The CDR3 DNA follows: TGTGCCAGCAGTGAACGAAAATGGGGACAGGGAGCCTACGAGCAGTACTTC.

The CDR3 region is CASTSGGGAWQPQHF. The CDR3 nucleotides are TGTGCCAGTACGTCTGGGGGGGGCGCTTGGCAGCCCCAGCATTTT. This chain joins TRBV19 and TRBJ1-5; D possibly corresponds to TRBD1 (6 bases). The CDR3 extends over 15 amino acids. Trimming left V 7 bases short and J 7 bases short, with 20 bases between. Germline V gene sequence: CDR1 LNHDA, CDR2 SQIVND (reference sequence).

J is TRBJ1-2 and V is TRBV11-2; 10 nucleotides agree with TRBD1. There are 15 residues in the CDR3. Germline V CDR1 and CDR2: SGHAT, FQNNGV. J was trimmed by 6 bases and V by 2 bases; bases with no gene match: 6. The DNA of the CDR3 is TGTGCCAGCAGCTTAACCCCGGGACAGGGGCATGGCTACACCTTC. It specifies CASSLTPGQGHGYTF.

The chain couples TRBV6-6 to TRBJ1-5; 7 bases align to TRBD1. J was trimmed by 4 bases and V by 6 bases; bases with no gene match: 9. Germline CDR1 reads MNHNY; CDR2 reads SVGAGI (reference sequence). The CDR3 length is 15 residues. The CDR3 bases are TGTGCCAGCAGCCTGACAGGGCGGGCAAATCAGCCCCAGCATTTT. It codes for CASSLTGRANQPQHF.

The V gene is TRBV2, the J gene TRBJ1-4; 11 bases are shared with TRBD1. This CDR3 is 17 amino acids long. V gave up 7 bases and J gave up 7 bases; unmatched junction bases: 14. Germline assignment: CDR1 SNHLY and CDR2 FYNNEI. For the CDR3, the DNA is TGTGCCAGCACGCGGGACAGGGGGGCGAGGGTTATTGAAAAACTGTTTTTT. This gives the protein CASTRDRGARVIEKLFF.

The chain recombines TRBV7-2 with TRBJ1-1, with D perhaps matching TRBD1 (6 bases). Germline CDR1 is SGHTA and CDR2 is FQGNSA. V gave up 4 bases and J gave up 1 base, with 7 bases separating them. The CDR3 consists of 13 residues. This CDR3 reads CASSSQGNTEAFF. CDR3 nucleotide sequence: TGTGCCAGCAGCTCACAGGGGAACACTGAAGCTTTCTTT. The variable domain in full, with the rest retrieved from reference TRBV7-2 and TRBJ1-1, is GAGVSQSPSNKVTEKGKDVELRCDPISGHTALYWYRQSLGQGLEFLIYFQGNSAPDKSGLPSDRFSAERTGGSVSTLTIQRTQQEDSAVYLCASSSQGNTEAFFGQGTRLTVV.

The V and J genes are TRBV5-5 and TRBJ2-3; TRBD1 might be the D (6 bases). The CDR3 covers 13 residues. Germline V gives CDR1 SGHKS, CDR2 YYEKEE (reference sequence). The V end was cut by 5 bases, the J end by 3 bases, with 10 bases between. CDR3 amino acids: CASSWTDTDTQYF. CDR3 in DNA: TGTGCCAGCAGTTGGACAGATACAGATACGCAGTATTTT.

The V and J genes are TRBV7-2 and TRBJ1-3; a weak D match, TRBD1 (6 bases). The germline V gene has CDR1 SGHTA and CDR2 FQGNSA. The CDR3 spans 15 residues. Trimming took off 6 bases at V and 4 bases at J, with 16 bases between the two ends. The CDR3 is CASRTGTSAGNTIYF. The CDR3 coding sequence is TGTGCCAGCAGGACCGGGACATCGGCCGGAAACACCATATATTTT. The full variable domain, its missing parts supplied by reference TRBV7-2 and TRBJ1-3, is GAGVSQSPSNKVTEKGKDVELRCDPISGHTALYWYRQSLGQGLEFLIYFQGNSAPDKSGLPSDRFSAERTGGSVSTLTIQRTQQEDSAVYLCASRTGTSAGNTIYFGEGSWLTVV.

V is TRBV6-5 and J is TRBJ2-7, with 7 positions matching TRBD1. Per germline, CDR1 MNHEY and CDR2 SVGAGI. With V trimmed by 7 bases and J by 1 base, 10 bases remained unmatched. This CDR3 is 15 amino acids long. CDR3 protein: CASTLLGRGSYEQYF. Here the CDR3 DNA reads TGTGCCAGCACCCTACTTGGCAGGGGGTCCTACGAGCAGTACTTC.